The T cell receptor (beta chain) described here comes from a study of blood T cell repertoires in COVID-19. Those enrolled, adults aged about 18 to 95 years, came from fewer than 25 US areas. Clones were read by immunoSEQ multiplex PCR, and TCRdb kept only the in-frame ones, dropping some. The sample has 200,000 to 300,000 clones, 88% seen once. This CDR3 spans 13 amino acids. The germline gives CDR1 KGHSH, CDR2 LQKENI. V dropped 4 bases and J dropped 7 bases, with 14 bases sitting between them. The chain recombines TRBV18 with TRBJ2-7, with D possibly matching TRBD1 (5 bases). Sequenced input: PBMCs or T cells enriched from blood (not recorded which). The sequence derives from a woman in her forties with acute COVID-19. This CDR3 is CASSLSTAEEQYF. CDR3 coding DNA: TGTGCCAGCTCACTTTCGACAGCAGAAGAGCAGTACTTC.